This T cell receptor beta chain appears in the sequencing data of a study of PD-L1 blockade in urothelial cancer. On the study more broadly: Blood analysis was done at 3 weeks (second dose) and 6 weeks after treatment began. Counts from blood samples showed a median of 141,255 T cells. General study results and limits: Blood clones associated with the tumor expanded more at 3 weeks in durable-benefit patients.

PCRs each included synthetic TCR analog templates spiked in. Sequencing used immunoSEQ multiplex PCR; TCRdb keeps in-frame clones, though not all of them. This sample has around 56,000 clones; about 86% occur once, and the top ten carry approximately 2.9%. Between the trimmed V and J ends, which lost 0 bases and 4 bases, there was a span of 9 bases. This CDR3 is 15 amino acids long. Germline lookup yields CDR1 LNHNV and CDR2 YYDKDF (reference sequence). Note on this clone: Antigen: not known.

The material was PBMCs, obtained around atezolizumab (anti-PD-L1) treatment. This clonotype originated in a man over 45 with urothelial cancer. The V gene is TRBV15, the J gene TRBJ2-2; TRBD2 might be the D (6 bases). CDR3 residues: CATSRDPGGTGELFF. The DNA for the CDR3 is TGTGCCACCAGCAGAGATCCCGGGGGCACCGGGGAGCTGTTTTTT.